This record looks at one T cell receptor (beta chain) sequence and its context. The sample belongs to a study of low-dose radiotherapy and immunotherapy resistance in tumors. Study summary: Treatment consisted of nivolumab 240 mg every two weeks and ipilimumab 1 mg/kg every six weeks, given intravenously to patients.

Germline V gene lookup returns CDR1 KGHSH and CDR2 LQKENI. V shed 0 bases and J shed 1 base, with 9 bases lying between them. This CDR3 spans 15 amino acids. Covering alpha and beta chains, TRAV- and TRBV-specific primers were used for the first-strand cDNA. Using a constant-region primer together with a V-primer adapter, TCRs were subjected to roughly 18 PCR cycles of amplification. A single record per CDR3 protein comes from TCRdb applying MiXCR to the reads. The sample has 85,000 to 100,000 distinct CDR3 sequences, more than 8.5% seen once; the top ten hold around 0.97%. The time point is: before trial treatment. Nivolumab, ipilimumab, aspirin, low-dose cyclophosphamide and low-dose radiotherapy were given to donors. Eligibility was restricted to patients presenting with advanced solid tumors that lacked tumor-infiltrating lymphocytes.

This sequence originates from a male donor with prostate cancer. The chain combines TRBV18 with TRBJ2-5, with D possibly called TRBD1 or TRBD2 (5 bases each). The material sequenced was PBMCs, taken before treatment. The CDR3 region is CASSPPGRTQETQYF. CDR3 in DNA: TGTGCCAGCTCACCACCGGGACGGACCCAAGAGACCCAGTACTTC.